The 16 T cell receptor beta chains below come from one sample, sequenced in a study of identical twins. TCRdb reprocessed the 5' RACE reads with MiXCR, giving one entry per CDR3 protein. This table has about 530,000 distinct CDR3 sequences, approximately 20% appearing once. The same data also went into a second study, on yellow fever vaccine responses in identical twins.

The sequenced sample was CD4+ T cells sorted from blood. These receptors were taken from a woman younger than 35 in good health.

This rearrangement joins TRBV5-1 to TRBJ2-1; 11 nucleotides agree with TRBD2. With 4 bases clipped from V and 4 bases from J, the junction kept 7 bases outside the gene matches. Germline CDR1 reads SGHRS; CDR2 reads YFSETQ. The CDR3 covers 16 residues. The CDR3 nucleotides read TGCGCCAGCAGCATGAATAGCGGGGGGGCGTACAATGAGCAGTTCTTC. Amino acids: CASSMNSGGAYNEQFF.

This clonotype turned up a few times. The rearrangement uses TRBV10-3 and TRBJ1-1, with D perhaps TRBD1 (5 bases). Germline lookup yields CDR1 ENHRY and CDR2 SYGVKD. Between the trimmed V and J ends, which lost 6 bases and 3 bases, there was a span of 17 bases. This CDR3 is 15 amino acids long. In DNA, the CDR3 is TGTGCCATCAGACTGGGAGGGGATGGGGACACTGAAGCTTTCTTT. Protein product: CAIRLGGDGDTEAFF.

This clonotype was seen more than once but under ten times. V usage is TRBV25-1 and J usage is TRBJ2-5, with a tentative D call TRBD2 (6 bases). V was clipped by 10 bases and J by 5 bases, with 14 bases between them. Germline V CDR1 and CDR2: MGHDK, SYGVNS. The length of the CDR3 is 12 residues. The CDR3 loop is CATGGSGETQYF. CDR3 DNA: TGTGCCACAGGAGGGAGCGGGGAGACCCAGTACTTC. The entire variable domain, with the rest obtained from reference TRBV25-1 and TRBJ2-5, is as follows: EADIYQTPRYLVIGTGKKITLECSQTMGHDKMYWYQQDPGMELHLIHYSYGVNSTEKGDLSSESTVSRIRTEHFPLTLESARPSHTSQYLCATGGSGETQYFGPGTRLLVL.

This clonotype was seen a single time. The rearrangement joins TRBV7-9 to TRBJ2-7; D may be TRBD1 (6 bases). Germline values: CDR1 SEHNR, CDR2 FQNEAQ (reference sequence). Trimming cost V 5 bases and J 7 bases, with 15 bases left between them. The CDR3 contains 13 residues. The CDR3 sequence: CASSPLGAEEQYV. The DNA for the CDR3 is TGTGCCAGCAGCCCGCTGGGGGCGGAAGAGCAGTACGTC.

The rearrangement links TRBV5-1 to TRBJ1-5; unclear D gene. Trimming cost V 1 base and J 5 bases, with 7 bases left between them. The CDR3 length is 13 residues. Germline values: CDR1 SGHRS, CDR2 YFSETQ. CDR3 nucleotides: TGCGCCAGCAGCTTGTCGGCAGATCAGCCCCAGCATTTT. Translation gives CASSLSADQPQHF.

The chain carries TRBV5-6 and TRBJ2-1; D may be TRBD2 (5 bases). Germline CDR1 reads SGHDT; CDR2 reads YYEEEE. Trimming cost V 0 bases and J 4 bases, with 11 bases left between them. The CDR3 is 15 residues long. CDR3 nucleotide sequence: TGTGCCAGCAGCTTGGCTCCTACTAGTTACAATGAGCAGTTCTTC. Protein sequence: CASSLAPTSYNEQFF.

This clonotype appeared a single time. The chain recombines TRBV12-3 or TRBV12-4 with TRBJ2-2; 7 bases map to TRBD2. The CDR3 extends over 16 amino acids. The J segment lost 1 base and the V segment lost 6 bases, leaving 8 bases of the junction unmatched. The CDR3 spells CASSPQERGNTGELFF. The CDR3 nucleotides are TGTGCCAGCAGCCCCCAAGAGCGGGGGAACACCGGGGAGCTGTTTTTT.

This clonotype was counted only a few times. This chain's CDR3 is CASSPTSAAYEQYF. The DNA for the CDR3 is TGTGCCAGCAGCCCCACTAGCGCCGCCTACGAGCAGTACTTC. The rearrangement uses TRBV5-5 and TRBJ2-7, with 7 bases aligning to TRBD2. The CDR3 runs to 14 residues. CDR1 and CDR2 from the germline V gene are SGHKS and YYEKEE (reference sequence). The V segment lost 4 bases and the J segment 2 bases; nucleotides outside the gene matches: 6.

J is TRBJ2-1 and V is TRBV5-1; D not certain. V lost 2 bases to trimming and J lost 5 bases, with 8 bases between them. From germline, CDR1 is SGHRS and CDR2 YFSETQ. The CDR3 totals 13 residues. The DNA for the CDR3 is TGCGCCAGCAGCTTTCAGCCTAACAATGAGCAGTTCTTC. This encodes CASSFQPNNEQFF.

This chain links TRBV20-1 with TRBJ2-3, with TRBD2 identical over 8 bases. The J segment lost 1 base and the V segment lost 0 bases, leaving 9 bases of the junction unmatched. Germline V gene lookup returns CDR1 DFQATT and CDR2 SNEGSKA (reference sequence). This CDR3 region has 17 residues. For the CDR3, the DNA is TGCAGTGCTAGAGATTTCGGACTAGCAGCCGGCACAGATACGCAGTATTTT. It codes for CSARDFGLAAGTDTQYF.

The V gene is TRBV7-6, the J gene TRBJ2-1; D gene uncertain. This CDR3 spans 16 amino acids. The V end was cut by 0 bases, the J end by 1 base, with 10 bases between. The V gene's germline CDR1 is SGHVS and CDR2 FNYEAQ. CDR3 nucleotide sequence: TGTGCCAGCAGCTTAGCTGGTAGGGCGTCCTACAATGAGCAGTTCTTC. Its protein is CASSLAGRASYNEQFF.

This clonotype turned up a few times. This rearrangement joins TRBV20-1 to TRBJ2-5; D tentatively fits TRBD1 or TRBD2 (5 bases each). V lost 3 bases, J lost 4 bases, and 15 bases lay in between. Germline loops: CDR1 DFQATT, CDR2 SNEGSKA (reference sequence). CDR3 length: 14 amino acids. CDR3 amino acids: CSARWGTSRETQYF. The CDR3 DNA reads TGCAGTGCTAGGTGGGGGACCTCCCGAGAGACCCAGTACTTC.

This clonotype was observed a few times. The rearrangement links TRBV6-5 to TRBJ1-1; the D is unclear. This CDR3 is built from 14 residues. Between the trimmed V and J ends, which lost 2 bases and 7 bases, there was a span of 14 bases. The V gene's germline CDR1 is MNHEY and CDR2 SVGAGI. CDR3 coding DNA: TGTGCCAGCAGTTACCGCGGGCCGCCGTTTGAAGCTTTCTTT. Encoded protein: CASSYRGPPFEAFF.

This clonotype was seen a few times. The chain is built from TRBV20-1 and TRBJ2-1, with D unresolved. The CDR3 runs 13 residues. CDR1 is DFQATT, CDR2 SNEGSKA, per germline (reference sequence). Trimming shortened V by 2 bases and J by 10 bases, and 15 bases separated the two germline ends. The CDR3 DNA is TGCAGTGCTAGATCCTCGTCTTTCGGGGAGCAGTTCTTC. Amino acids: CSARSSSFGEQFF.

The gene calls are TRBV6-6 and TRBJ2-1, with 8 bases aligning to TRBD2. Germline V gives CDR1 MNHNY, CDR2 SVGAGI (reference sequence). The CDR3 covers 12 residues. The V segment lost 6 bases and the J segment 9 bases; nucleotides outside the gene matches: 4. CDR3 in amino acids: CASSQAGVEQFF. DNA for the CDR3: TGTGCCAGCAGCCAAGCGGGGGTTGAGCAGTTCTTC.

This clonotype was found a few times. The CDR3 coding sequence is TGTGCCAACATCTACGGGACTAGCGGAGCCGGGGGTACAGATACGCAGTATTTT. Protein sequence: CANIYGTSGAGGTDTQYF. The genes are TRBV7-6 and TRBJ2-3; 11 bases match TRBD2. Germline V gene data show CDR1 as SGHVS and CDR2 as FNYEAQ. The J segment lost 3 bases and the V segment lost 10 bases, leaving 18 bases of the junction unmatched. The CDR3 has 18 residues.